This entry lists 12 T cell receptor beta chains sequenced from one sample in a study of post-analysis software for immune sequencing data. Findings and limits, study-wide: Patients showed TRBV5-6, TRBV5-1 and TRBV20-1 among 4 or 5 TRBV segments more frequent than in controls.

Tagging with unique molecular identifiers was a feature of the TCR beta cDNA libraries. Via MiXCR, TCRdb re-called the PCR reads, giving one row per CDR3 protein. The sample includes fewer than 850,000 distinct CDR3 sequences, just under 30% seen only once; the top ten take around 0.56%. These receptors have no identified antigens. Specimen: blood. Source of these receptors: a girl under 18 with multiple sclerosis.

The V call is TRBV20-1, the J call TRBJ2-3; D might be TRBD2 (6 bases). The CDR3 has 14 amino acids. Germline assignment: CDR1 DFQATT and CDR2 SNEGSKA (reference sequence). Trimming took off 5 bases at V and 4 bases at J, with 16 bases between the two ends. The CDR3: CSAPRDSLPDTQYF. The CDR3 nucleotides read TGCAGTGCTCCACGGGACTCCCTACCAGATACGCAGTATTTT.

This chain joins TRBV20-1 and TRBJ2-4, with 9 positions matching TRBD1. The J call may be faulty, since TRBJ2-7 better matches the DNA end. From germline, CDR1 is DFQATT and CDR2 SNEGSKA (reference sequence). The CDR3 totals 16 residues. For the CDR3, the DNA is TGCAGTGCGATGGGACAGGGACGATGGGGAAGCTACGAGCAGTACTTC. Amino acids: CSAMGQGRWGSYEQYF.

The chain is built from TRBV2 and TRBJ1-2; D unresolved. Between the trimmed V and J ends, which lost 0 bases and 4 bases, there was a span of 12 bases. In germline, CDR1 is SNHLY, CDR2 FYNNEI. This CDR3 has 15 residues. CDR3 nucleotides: TGTGCCAGCAGTGAAGCGCGGCGTCCGGTCTATGGCTACACCTTC. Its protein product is CASSEARRPVYGYTF.

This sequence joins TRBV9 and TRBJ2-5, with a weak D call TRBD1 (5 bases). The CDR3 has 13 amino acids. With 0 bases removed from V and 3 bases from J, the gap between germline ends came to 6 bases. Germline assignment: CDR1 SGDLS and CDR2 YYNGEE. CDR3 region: CASSVAREETQYF. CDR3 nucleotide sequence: TGTGCCAGCAGCGTAGCCAGGGAAGAGACCCAGTACTTC. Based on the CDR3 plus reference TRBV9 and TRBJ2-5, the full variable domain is DSGVTQTPKHLITATGQRVTLRCSPRSGDLSVYWYQQSLDQGLQFLIQYYNGEERAKGNILERFSAQQFPDLHSELNLSSLELGDSALYFCASSVAREETQYFGPGTRLLVL.

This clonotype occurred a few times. The CDR3 nucleotides are TGTGCCAGCAGCCTCGGGGGGCCGTGGGGTGAGCAGTTCTTC. Translating gives CASSLGGPWGEQFF. The V and J genes are TRBV6-6 and TRBJ2-1; TRBD2 is a possible D gene (7 bases). V dropped 6 bases and J dropped 9 bases, with 18 bases sitting between them. Germline assignment: CDR1 MNHNY and CDR2 SVGAGI (reference sequence). The CDR3 has 14 amino acids.

The CDR3 spells CASSQGLAGEVYEQYF. In DNA, the CDR3 is TGTGCCAGCAGCCAGGGACTAGCGGGAGAGGTATATGAGCAGTACTTC. The rearrangement joins TRBV3-1 to TRBJ2-5; 14 bases map to TRBD2. J was trimmed by 11 bases and V by 3 bases; bases with no gene match: 11. The CDR3 is made up of 16 amino acids. Germline-derived CDR1 and CDR2 are LGHDT and YNNKEL (reference sequence).

The CDR3 protein is CSARDMTIRSSYNSPLHF. Here the CDR3 DNA reads TGCAGTGCTAGAGATATGACCATAAGGAGCTCCTATAATTCACCCCTCCACTTT. J is TRBJ1-6 and V is TRBV20-1; D unresolved. CDR1 is DFQATT, CDR2 SNEGSKA, per germline (reference sequence). CDR3 length equals 18 residues. Trimming took off 0 bases at V and 0 bases at J, with 15 bases between the two ends.

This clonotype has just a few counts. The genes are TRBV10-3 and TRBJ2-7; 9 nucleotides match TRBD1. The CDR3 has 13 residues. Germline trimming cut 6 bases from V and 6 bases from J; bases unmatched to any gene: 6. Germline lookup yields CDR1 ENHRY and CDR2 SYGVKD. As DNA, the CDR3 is TGTGCCATCAGCGGGACAGGGAGCGGCGAGCAGTACTTC. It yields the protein CAISGTGSGEQYF.

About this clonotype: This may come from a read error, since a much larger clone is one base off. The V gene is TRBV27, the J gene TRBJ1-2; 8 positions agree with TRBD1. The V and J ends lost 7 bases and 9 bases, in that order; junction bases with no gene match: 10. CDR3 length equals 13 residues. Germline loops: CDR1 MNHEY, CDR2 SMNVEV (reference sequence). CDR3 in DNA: TGTGCCAGCACTCCTCAGGGGGCTAAGCGCTACACCTTC. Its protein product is CASTPQGAKRYTF.

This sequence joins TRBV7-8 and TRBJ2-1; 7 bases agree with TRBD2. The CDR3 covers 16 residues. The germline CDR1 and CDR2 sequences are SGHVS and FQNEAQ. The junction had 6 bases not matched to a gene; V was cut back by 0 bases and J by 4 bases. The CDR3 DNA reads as TGTGCCAGCAGCTTAGCGCTAGCGGAGGGATACAATGAGCAGTTCTTC. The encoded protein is CASSLALAEGYNEQFF.

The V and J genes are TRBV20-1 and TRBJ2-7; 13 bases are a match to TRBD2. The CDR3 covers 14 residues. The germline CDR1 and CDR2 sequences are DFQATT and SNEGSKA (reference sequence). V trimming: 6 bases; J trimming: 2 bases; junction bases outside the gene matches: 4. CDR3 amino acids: CSAKGLAGTYEQYF. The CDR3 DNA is TGCAGTGCGAAGGGACTAGCGGGAACCTACGAGCAGTACTTC.

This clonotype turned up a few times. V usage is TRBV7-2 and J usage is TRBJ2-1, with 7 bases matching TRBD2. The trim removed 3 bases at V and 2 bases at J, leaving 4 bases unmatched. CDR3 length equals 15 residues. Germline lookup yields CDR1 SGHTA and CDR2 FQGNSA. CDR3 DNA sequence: TGTGCCAGCAGCTTTCTAGCGGCCACCTACAATGAGCAGTTCTTC. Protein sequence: CASSFLAATYNEQFF.